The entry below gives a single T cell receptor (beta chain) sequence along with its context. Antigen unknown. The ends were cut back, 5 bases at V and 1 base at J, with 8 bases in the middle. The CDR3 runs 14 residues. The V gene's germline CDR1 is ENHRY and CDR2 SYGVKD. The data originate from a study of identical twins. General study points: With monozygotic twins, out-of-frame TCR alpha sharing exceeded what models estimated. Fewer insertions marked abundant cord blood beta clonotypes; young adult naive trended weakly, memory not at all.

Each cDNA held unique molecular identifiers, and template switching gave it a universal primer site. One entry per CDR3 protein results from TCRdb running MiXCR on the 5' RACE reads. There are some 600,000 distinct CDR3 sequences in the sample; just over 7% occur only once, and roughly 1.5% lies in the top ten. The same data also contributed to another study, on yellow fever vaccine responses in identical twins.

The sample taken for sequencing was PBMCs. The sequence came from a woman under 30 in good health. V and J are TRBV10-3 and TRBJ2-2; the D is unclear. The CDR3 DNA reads TGTGCCATCAGTTACGGAATGAACACCGGGGAGCTGTTTTTT. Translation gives CAISYGMNTGELFF.